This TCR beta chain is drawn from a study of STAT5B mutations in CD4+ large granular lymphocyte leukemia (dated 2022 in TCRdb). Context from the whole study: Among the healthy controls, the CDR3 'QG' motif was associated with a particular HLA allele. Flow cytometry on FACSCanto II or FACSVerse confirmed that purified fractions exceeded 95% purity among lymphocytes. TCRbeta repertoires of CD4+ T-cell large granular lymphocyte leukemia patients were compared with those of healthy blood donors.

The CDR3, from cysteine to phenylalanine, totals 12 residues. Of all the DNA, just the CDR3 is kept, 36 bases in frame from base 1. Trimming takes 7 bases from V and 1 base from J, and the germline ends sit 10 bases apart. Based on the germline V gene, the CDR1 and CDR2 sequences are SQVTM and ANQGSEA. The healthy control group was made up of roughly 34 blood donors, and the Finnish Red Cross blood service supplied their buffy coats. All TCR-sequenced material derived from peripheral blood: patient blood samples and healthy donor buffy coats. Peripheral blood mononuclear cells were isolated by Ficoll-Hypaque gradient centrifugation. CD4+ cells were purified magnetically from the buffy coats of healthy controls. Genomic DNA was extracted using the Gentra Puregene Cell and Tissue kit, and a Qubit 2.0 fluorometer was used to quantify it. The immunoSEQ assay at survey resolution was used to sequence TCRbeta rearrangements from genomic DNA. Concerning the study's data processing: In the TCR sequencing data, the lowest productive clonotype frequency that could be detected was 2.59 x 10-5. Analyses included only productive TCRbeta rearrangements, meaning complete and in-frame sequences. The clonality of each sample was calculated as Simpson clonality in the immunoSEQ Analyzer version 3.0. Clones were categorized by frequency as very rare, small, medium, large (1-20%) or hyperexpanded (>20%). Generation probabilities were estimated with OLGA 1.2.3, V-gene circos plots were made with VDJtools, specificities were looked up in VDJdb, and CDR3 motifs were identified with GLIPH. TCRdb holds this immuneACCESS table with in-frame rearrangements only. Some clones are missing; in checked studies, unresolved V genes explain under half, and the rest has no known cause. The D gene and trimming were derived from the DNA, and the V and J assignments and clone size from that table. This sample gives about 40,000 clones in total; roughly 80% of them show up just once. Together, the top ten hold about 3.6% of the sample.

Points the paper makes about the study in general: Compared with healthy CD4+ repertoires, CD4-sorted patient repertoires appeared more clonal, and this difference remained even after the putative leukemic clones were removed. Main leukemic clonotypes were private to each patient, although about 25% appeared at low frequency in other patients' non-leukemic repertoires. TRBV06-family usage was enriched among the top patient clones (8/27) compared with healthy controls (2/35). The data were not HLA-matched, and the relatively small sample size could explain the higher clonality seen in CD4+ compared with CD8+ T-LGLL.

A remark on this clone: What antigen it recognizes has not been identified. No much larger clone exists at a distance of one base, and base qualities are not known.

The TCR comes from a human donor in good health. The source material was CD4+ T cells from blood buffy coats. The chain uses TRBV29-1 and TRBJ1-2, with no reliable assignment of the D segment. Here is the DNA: TGCAGCGCCCTAACAGTTAACTATGGCTACACCTTC. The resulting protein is CSALTVNYGYTF.